Reported below is one T cell receptor beta chain. Data came from immunoSEQ multiplex PCR; TCRdb stores just in-frame clones and leaves some out. The sample contains about 2.3 million clones, roughly 92% of which appear only once. The data were taken from a study of shared clonotypes between healthy human individuals. Study overall: The study drew on a couple of women and three men aged 18 to 49 as donors. Per donor, CD8 memory used one plate, CD8 naive used two, CD4 memory used three and CD4 naive used three.

CDR3 length: 15 residues. V dropped 1 base and J dropped 6 bases, with 15 bases sitting between them. CDR1 SGHNT and CDR2 YENEEA come from the germline V gene. The donors, healthy adults who were HIV-negative, had experienced no recent acute infections or vaccinations. All the donors were Caucasian adults who lived in Nashville, Tennessee. The receptor was derived from a young man in good health. Some clones in this sample may be carry-over from other donors' samples. The genes are TRBV11-3 and TRBJ2-5; TRBD1 might be the D (6 bases). The sample consisted of naive CD4+ T cells from PBMCs. Subset denoted: CD45RA+ positively selected. CDR3 region: CASSLGTGGPKTQYF. CDR3 in DNA: TGTGCCAGCAGCTTAGGGACTGGGGGCCCGAAGACCCAGTACTTC.